This T cell receptor beta chain was profiled in a study of blood T cell repertoires in COVID-19. Turning to the study itself: Samples came from the United States, Italy and Spain, spanning acute and convalescent COVID-19. Nucleic acid was either cDNA or gDNA, and it came from T cells, B-cell-depleted T cells, or PBMCs.

As handled by the study authors: Amplifying reference gene primers gave estimates of nucleated cell counts. Sequencing used immunoSEQ multiplex PCR; TCRdb keeps in-frame clones, though not all of them. The V and J calls and the clone size are those of that table, but D and trimming were determined from the DNA. This table holds more than 200,000 clones, 65% to 85% found once. The germline gives CDR1 MDHEN, CDR2 SYDVKM. CDR3 size: 16 residues. The V gene lost 6 bases and the J gene lost 0 bases, with 15 bases spanning the gap. This clone came up once. Allocation to cohorts depended on clinical history reported by the participants.

This sequence was found in a man aged 25-45 years with acute COVID-19. The chain is built from TRBV28 and TRBJ1-5, with D tentatively TRBD1 (6 bases). Sequenced sample: PBMCs or T cells enriched from blood (not recorded which). The CDR3 nucleotides are TGTGCCAGCAGAGCCGGGACACCAGTTAGCAATCAGCCCCAGCATTTT. This codes for CASRAGTPVSNQPQHF.